This T cell receptor (beta chain) was recorded in a study of blood T cell repertoires in COVID-19. About the research overall: Some COVID-19 samples were acute and others convalescent; all came from the United States, Italy and Spain.

V dropped 4 bases and J dropped 1 base, with 11 bases sitting between them. This CDR3 contains 14 residues. Germline V lookup: CDR1 SGDLS, CDR2 YYNGEE. As originally analysed: Amplified reference gene primers provided the basis for estimating nucleated cell counts. This table comes from immunoSEQ multiplex PCR, and its TCRdb copy is limited to in-frame clones, with some not included. Clone size and V and J calls were adopted from that table, with D and trimming inferred from the DNA. The data hold some 220,000 clones, with about 80% observed a single time. In its sample, this clone was seen once. Input material: PBMCs or T cells enriched from blood (not recorded which). This TCR was recovered from a woman between 35 and 50 years old with acute COVID-19. The chain recombines TRBV9 with TRBJ1-1; perhaps TRBD1 as D (5 bases). The CDR3 is CASSLHGQNTEAFF. The CDR3 nucleotides are TGTGCCAGCAGCCTACATGGACAGAACACTGAAGCTTTCTTT. The complete variable domain, with remaining parts taken from reference TRBV9 and TRBJ1-1, reads DSGVTQTPKHLITATGQRVTLRCSPRSGDLSVYWYQQSLDQGLQFLIQYYNGEERAKGNILERFSAQQFPDLHSELNLSSLELGDSALYFCASSLHGQNTEAFFGQGTRLTVV.